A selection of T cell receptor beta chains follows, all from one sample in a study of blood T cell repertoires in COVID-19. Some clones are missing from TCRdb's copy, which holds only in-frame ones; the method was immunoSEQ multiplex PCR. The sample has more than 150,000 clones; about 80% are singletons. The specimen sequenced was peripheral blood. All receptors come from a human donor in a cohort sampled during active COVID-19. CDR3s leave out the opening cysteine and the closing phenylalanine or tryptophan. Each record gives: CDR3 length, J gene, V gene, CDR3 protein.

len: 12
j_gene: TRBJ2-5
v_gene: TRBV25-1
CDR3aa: ASSESPGGETQY

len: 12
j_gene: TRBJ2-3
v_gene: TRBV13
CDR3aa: ASSSGLRTDTQY

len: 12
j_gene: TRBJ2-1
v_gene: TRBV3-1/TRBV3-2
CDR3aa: ASSPTSPVHEQF

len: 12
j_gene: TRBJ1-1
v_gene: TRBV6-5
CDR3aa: ASSPDSLNTEAF

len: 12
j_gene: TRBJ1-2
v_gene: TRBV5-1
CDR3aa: ASSLAGGGPGYT

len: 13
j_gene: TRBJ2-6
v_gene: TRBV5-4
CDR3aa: ANYARGVGANVLT

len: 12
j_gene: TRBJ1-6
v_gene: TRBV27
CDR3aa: ASSLRGKGTPLH

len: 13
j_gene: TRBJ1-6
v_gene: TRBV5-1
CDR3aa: ASSLTREGNSPLH

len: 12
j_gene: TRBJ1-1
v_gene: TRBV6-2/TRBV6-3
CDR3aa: ASSYGRLNTEAF

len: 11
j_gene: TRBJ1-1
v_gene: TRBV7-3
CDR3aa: ASSLQGDTEAF

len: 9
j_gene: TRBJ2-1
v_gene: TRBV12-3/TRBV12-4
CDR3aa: ASSFLNEQF

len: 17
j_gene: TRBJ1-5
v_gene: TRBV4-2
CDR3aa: ASSHARQDQKLSNQPQH

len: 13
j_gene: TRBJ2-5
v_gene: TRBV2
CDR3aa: ASTGTAMYQETQY

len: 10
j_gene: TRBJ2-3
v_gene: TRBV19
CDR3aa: ASSIAADTQY

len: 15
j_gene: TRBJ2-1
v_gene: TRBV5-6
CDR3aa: ASSAASGGAYYNEQF

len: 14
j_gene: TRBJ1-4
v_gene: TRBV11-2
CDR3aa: ASSLGGQGGNEKLF

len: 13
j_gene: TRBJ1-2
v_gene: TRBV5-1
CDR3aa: ASSPGAGQGSGYT

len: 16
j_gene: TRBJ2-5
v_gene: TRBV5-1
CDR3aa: ASSLASRVLAGLETQY

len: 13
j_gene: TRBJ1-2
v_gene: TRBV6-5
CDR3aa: ASSYRGQKYYGYT

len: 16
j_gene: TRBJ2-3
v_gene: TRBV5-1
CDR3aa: ASSLGAVAGDSTDTQY

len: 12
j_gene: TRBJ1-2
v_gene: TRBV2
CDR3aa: ASSAWRNGYGYT

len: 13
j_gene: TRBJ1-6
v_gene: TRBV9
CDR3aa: ASSVDTGTNSPLH

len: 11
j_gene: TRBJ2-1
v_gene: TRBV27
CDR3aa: ASTLLAGGPEF

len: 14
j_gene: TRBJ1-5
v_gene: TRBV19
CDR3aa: ASSPPGTGDNQPQH

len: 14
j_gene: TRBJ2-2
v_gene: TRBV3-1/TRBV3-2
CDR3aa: ASSQELAGNTGELF

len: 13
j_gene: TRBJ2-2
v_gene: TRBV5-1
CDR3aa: ASSLLPGDTGELF

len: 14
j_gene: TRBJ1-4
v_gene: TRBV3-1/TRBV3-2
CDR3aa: ASSQGRDRGGEKLF

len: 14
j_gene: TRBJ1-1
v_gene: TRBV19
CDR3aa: ASRSRDRRTNTEAF

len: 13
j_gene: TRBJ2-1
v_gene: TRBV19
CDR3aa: ASSIAQGLLNEQF

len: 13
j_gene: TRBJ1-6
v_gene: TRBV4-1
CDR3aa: ASSQEGRGYSPLH

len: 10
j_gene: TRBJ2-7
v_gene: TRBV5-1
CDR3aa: ASSLEGNEQY

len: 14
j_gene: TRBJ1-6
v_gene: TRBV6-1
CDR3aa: ASSESLPGHNSPLH

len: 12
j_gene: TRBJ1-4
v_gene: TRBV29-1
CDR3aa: SVDGGRGDEKLF

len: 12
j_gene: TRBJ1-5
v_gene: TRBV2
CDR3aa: ASSPDRGYQPQH

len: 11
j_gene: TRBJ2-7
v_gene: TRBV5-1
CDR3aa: ASRQTGYYEQY

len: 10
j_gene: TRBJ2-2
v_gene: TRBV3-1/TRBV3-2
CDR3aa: ASSPVTGELF

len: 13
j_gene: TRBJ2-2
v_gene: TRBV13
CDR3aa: ASSFHRGATGELF

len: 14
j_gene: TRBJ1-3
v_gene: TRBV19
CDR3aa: ASNQRTPSSGNTIY

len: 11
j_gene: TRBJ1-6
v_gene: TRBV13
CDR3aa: ASSLQGSSPLH

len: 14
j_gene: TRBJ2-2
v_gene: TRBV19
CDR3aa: ASSFGQGRFTGELF

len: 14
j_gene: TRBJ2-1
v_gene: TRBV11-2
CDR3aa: ASSRIGGGAFDEQF

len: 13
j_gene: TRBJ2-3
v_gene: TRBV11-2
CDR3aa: ASSPRLAYTDTQY

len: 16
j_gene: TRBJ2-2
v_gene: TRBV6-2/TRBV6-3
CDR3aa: ASSSYGLAGGRTGELF

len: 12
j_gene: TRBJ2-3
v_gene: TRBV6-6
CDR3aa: ASSWGQGADTQY

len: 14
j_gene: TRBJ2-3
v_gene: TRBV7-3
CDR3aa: ASSHERGPRTDTQY

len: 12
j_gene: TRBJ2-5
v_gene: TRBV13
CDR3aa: ASSWGQGRETQY

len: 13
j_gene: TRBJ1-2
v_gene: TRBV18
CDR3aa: ASSPLDRGRGGYT

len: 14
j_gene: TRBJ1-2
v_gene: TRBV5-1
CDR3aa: ASSLGETGGIYGYT

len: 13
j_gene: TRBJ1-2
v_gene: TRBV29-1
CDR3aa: SVDDPGQTNYGYT

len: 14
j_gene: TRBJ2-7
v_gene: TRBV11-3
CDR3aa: ASSFPNPTGTYEQY

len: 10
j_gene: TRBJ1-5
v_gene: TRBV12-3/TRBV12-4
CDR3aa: ASSLHNQPQH

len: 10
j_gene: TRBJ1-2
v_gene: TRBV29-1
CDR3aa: SAGGRDYGYT